The 10 T cell receptor beta chains below were found in one sample sequenced in a study of T-cell memory formation after mild COVID-19. TCRdb processed the 5' RACE reads anew with MiXCR; each CDR3 protein has one entry. This table holds roughly 250,000 distinct CDR3 sequences, about a sixth found once. Sequencing was carried out using PBMCs or a T cell subset sorted from them (not recorded which). These receptors were taken from a man aged 18 to 30 who had mild COVID-19 (a few samples of this study predate the infection). Cell type and time point are not known.

The CDR3 DNA sequence: TGTGCCAGCAGTCTCGGGACTGTTTCCGAGACCCAGTACTTC. Translating gives CASSLGTVSETQYF. The chain combines TRBV12-3 or TRBV12-4 with TRBJ2-5; TRBD2 might be the D (6 bases). The CDR3 covers 14 residues. V gave up 5 bases and J gave up 5 bases, with 15 bases separating them.

This clonotype has at least ten counts. The CDR3 region is CASSLVGSNTGELFF. The CDR3 nucleotides are TGTGCCAGCAGCCTAGTAGGTTCGAACACCGGGGAGCTGTTTTTT. This chain links TRBV7-3 with TRBJ2-2; no firm D call. This CDR3 has 15 residues. V dropped 5 bases and J dropped 0 bases, with 10 bases sitting between them. Germline lookup yields CDR1 SGHTA and CDR2 FQGTGA.

The chain links TRBV18 to TRBJ2-5, with TRBD1 matching over 7 bases. Germline values: CDR1 KGHSH, CDR2 LQKENI. With V trimmed by 0 bases and J by 5 bases, 6 bases remained unmatched. The CDR3 is made up of 15 amino acids. CDR3 in DNA: TGTGCCAGCTCACCACCCGGGACAGCGAGGGAGACCCAGTACTTC. Translated: CASSPPGTARETQYF.

The rearrangement links TRBV5-4 to TRBJ1-4, with 8 bases lining up with TRBD1. V trimming: 3 bases; J trimming: 8 bases; junction bases outside the gene matches: 6. The CDR3 totals 14 residues. Germline V CDR1 and CDR2: SGHNT, YYREEE (reference sequence). DNA of the CDR3: TGTGCCAGCAGCTCCACAGGGGGAGGGGAAAAACTGTTTTTT. Protein: CASSSTGGGEKLFF. The complete variable domain, with remaining parts taken from reference TRBV5-4 and TRBJ1-4, reads ETGVTQSPTHLIKTRGQQVTLRCSSQSGHNTVSWYQQALGQGPQFIFQYYREEENGRGNFPPRFSGLQFPNYSSELNVNALELDDSALYLCASSSTGGGEKLFFGSGTQLSVL.

Only a few counts were recorded for this clonotype. The chain recombines TRBV5-1 with TRBJ1-2, with 7 bases that match TRBD1. In germline, CDR1 is SGHRS, CDR2 YFSETQ. The V and J ends lost 4 bases and 3 bases, in that order; junction bases with no gene match: 6. This CDR3 is 14 amino acids long. This CDR3 reads CASSPSGGDYGYTF. In DNA, the CDR3 is TGCGCCAGCAGCCCATCAGGGGGGGACTATGGCTACACCTTC.

The chain is built from TRBV7-3 and TRBJ2-1, with 9 bases aligning to TRBD1. This CDR3 is built from 16 residues. Germline CDR1 SGHTA, CDR2 FQGTGA. The V segment lost 2 bases and the J segment 3 bases; nucleotides outside the gene matches: 5. The CDR3 coding sequence is TGTGCCAGCAGCTTAGCACAGGGGGCAGGCTACAATGAGCAGTTCTTC. This translates into CASSLAQGAGYNEQFF.

The table lists this clonotype with many counts. The rearrangement links TRBV3-1 to TRBJ1-6; 9 bases line up with TRBD1. Germline trimming cut 1 base from V and 9 bases from J; bases unmatched to any gene: 4. CDR1 and CDR2 from the germline V gene are LGHDT and YNNKEL (reference sequence). The CDR3 totals 15 residues. The CDR3 reads CASSQVYRGRSPLHF. CDR3 in DNA: TGTGCCAGCAGCCAAGTTTACAGGGGGCGTTCACCCCTCCACTTT.

This clonotype was seen only a few times. This chain connects TRBV6-2 or TRBV6-3 to TRBJ2-1, with TRBD2 as a possible D gene (6 bases). CDR3 length equals 15 residues. The V end lost 3 bases, the J end lost 7 bases, and 16 bases lay between the germline ends. Germline V CDR1 and CDR2: MNHEY, SVGEGT. The CDR3 coding sequence is TGTGCCAGCAGTTATCCGGGGAGGCCTAAAAATGAGCAGTTCTTC. Protein sequence: CASSYPGRPKNEQFF.

At least ten counts were recorded for this clonotype. This chain uses TRBV7-3 with TRBJ1-6; D unresolved. The V gene's germline CDR1 is SGHTA and CDR2 FQGTGA. This CDR3 is 15 amino acids long. V dropped 6 bases and J dropped 7 bases, with 16 bases sitting between them. The CDR3 region has the DNA TGTGCCAGCAGTCCTGGGCTATCCCAGAATTCACCCCTCCACTTT. It specifies CASSPGLSQNSPLHF.

DNA for the CDR3: TGTGCCAGCAGCGAATATTTACAGTACACTGAAGCTTTCTTT. Translated: CASSEYLQYTEAFF. The genes are TRBV7-2 and TRBJ1-1; the D is unclear. Germline V gives CDR1 SGHTA, CDR2 FQGNSA. The CDR3 is 14 amino acids. The V gene lost 5 bases and the J gene lost 3 bases, with 13 bases spanning the gap. Full variable domain (remainder filled in from reference TRBV7-2 and TRBJ1-1): GAGVSQSPSNKVTEKGKDVELRCDPISGHTALYWYRQSLGQGLEFLIYFQGNSAPDKSGLPSDRFSAERTGGSVSTLTIQRTQQEDSAVYLCASSEYLQYTEAFFGQGTRLTVV.